What follows are 21 T cell receptor beta chains derived from one specimen sequenced in a study of T cell clones after liver transplantation. Data came from immunoSEQ multiplex PCR; TCRdb stores just in-frame clones and leaves some out. The data hold 77,000 or so clones, with 80% observed a single time. The sequenced sample was CD4+ T cells from blood, obtained 12 months after liver transplant. The receptors were gathered from a human patient who received a liver transplant. Some T cells could come from the graft donor.

The chain recombines TRBV5-1 with TRBJ2-7, with D perhaps matching TRBD1 (5 bases). The CDR3 length is 14 residues. V gave up 0 bases and J gave up 6 bases, with 13 bases separating them. Germline V lookup: CDR1 SGHRS, CDR2 YFSETQ. The DNA for the CDR3 is TGCGCCAGCAGCTTGGCTGAAAGGACATCCGAGCAGTACTTC. This encodes CASSLAERTSEQYF.

The gene calls are TRBV6-1 and TRBJ2-7; 9 nucleotides line up with TRBD1. CDR1 is MNHNS, CDR2 SASEGT, per germline. The length of the CDR3 is 14 residues. V shed 6 bases, J shed 3 bases, and the junction held 6 bases outside the gene matches. The DNA for the CDR3 is TGTGCCAGCAGAGGACAGGGGACGATCTACGAGCAGTACTTC. Its translation is CASRGQGTIYEQYF.

The CDR3 loop is CASSVVPQTYEQYF. In DNA form, the CDR3 reads TGTGCCAGCAGCGTAGTCCCCCAGACCTACGAGCAGTACTTC. The V call is TRBV9, the J call TRBJ2-7, with D hard to call. The V end lost 0 bases, the J end lost 2 bases, and 9 bases lay between the germline ends. The CDR3 has 14 residues. Germline V CDR1 and CDR2: SGDLS, YYNGEE.

The chain links TRBV14 to TRBJ1-1, with D unclear. Between the trimmed V and J ends, which lost 3 bases and 8 bases, there was a span of 19 bases. CDR3 length equals 15 residues. Germline loops: CDR1 SGHDN, CDR2 FVKESK. The CDR3 DNA is TGTGCCAGCAGCCAGTTAAACGGAGTCTCTTGGGAAGCTTTCTTT. As protein: CASSQLNGVSWEAFF.

Concerning this clone: The sample holds other DNA sequences that translate to the same CDR3. This sequence joins TRBV28 and TRBJ1-2; D unclear. The CDR3 extends over 13 amino acids. Trimming stripped 6 bases from V and 3 bases from J, with 11 bases between. Germline V gene lookup returns CDR1 MDHEN and CDR2 SYDVKM. The DNA for the CDR3 is TGTGCCAGCAGCTTCGGACGGTACTATGGCTACACCTTC. Encoded protein: CASSFGRYYGYTF.

The rearrangement uses TRBV29-1 and TRBJ1-1; D might be TRBD1 (5 bases). V gave up 7 bases and J gave up 7 bases, with 10 bases separating them. CDR3 length: 10 residues. From germline, CDR1 is SQVTM and CDR2 ANQGSEA. This CDR3 is CSGGDREAFF. The CDR3 DNA follows: TGCAGCGGGGGCGACCGTGAAGCTTTCTTT.

This clone was observed once. The chain employs TRBV6-5 and TRBJ1-2; D gene ambiguous. Trimming pared 5 bases from V and 4 bases from J, leaving 11 bases between. This CDR3 region has 13 residues. CDR1 and CDR2 (germline): MNHEY, SVGAGI. CDR3 sequence reads: CASSATVPYGYTF. The CDR3, as DNA: TGTGCCAGCAGTGCCACAGTACCCTATGGCTACACCTTC.

This clone was seen only once. The rearrangement uses TRBV28 and TRBJ2-7; the match to TRBD2 covers 7 bases. CDR3 length: 15 residues. Germline trimming cut 9 bases from V and 3 bases from J; bases unmatched to any gene: 14. Per germline, CDR1 MDHEN and CDR2 SYDVKM. The DNA of the CDR3 is TGTGCCAGTGGGGAGCTGGGCGGGAGCAGCTACGAGCAGTACTTC. Translating it yields CASGELGGSSYEQYF. The entire variable domain, with the rest obtained from reference TRBV28 and TRBJ2-7, is as follows: DVKVTQSSRYLVKRTGEKVFLECVQDMDHENMFWYRQDPGLGLRLIYFSYDVKMKEKGDIPEGYSVSREKKERFSLILESASTNQTSMYLCASGELGGSSYEQYFGPGTRLTVT.

This clone was found many times. The chain couples TRBV18 to TRBJ1-1; D gene unclear. The CDR3 has 14 residues. Trimming removed 4 bases at V and 2 bases at J, with 11 bases between. Germline assignment: CDR1 KGHSH and CDR2 LQKENI. The CDR3 is CASSLGLGNTEAFF. CDR3 coding DNA: TGTGCCAGCTCACTAGGCCTGGGTAACACTGAAGCTTTCTTT.

The V and J genes are TRBV5-1 and TRBJ2-7; D uncertain. Trimming took 4 bases from V and 3 from J, leaving 8 bases between them. This CDR3 contains 12 residues. The germline V gene encodes CDR1 SGHRS and CDR2 YFSETQ. Written as DNA, the CDR3 is TGCGCCAGCAGCGCCCAGAACTACGAGCAGTACTTC. Protein product: CASSAQNYEQYF.

This chain connects TRBV10-2 to TRBJ2-2; TRBD1 matches at 8 bases. V lost 10 bases and J lost 2; bases outside the gene matches: 12. The germline gives CDR1 WSHSY, CDR2 SAAADI. The CDR3 extends over 16 amino acids. The CDR3 sequence: CATPGPDRENTGELFF. The DNA of the CDR3 is TGCGCCACACCCGGACCGGACAGGGAAAACACCGGGGAGCTGTTTTTT.

V and J are TRBV28 and TRBJ2-7; the match to TRBD2 covers 14 bases. The ends lost 7 bases at V and 3 bases at J; junction bases unmatched: 5. The CDR3 totals 15 residues. Germline V lookup: CDR1 MDHEN, CDR2 SYDVKM. CDR3 DNA: TGTGCCAGCACTACCGGGACTAGCGGGAGCTACGAGCAGTACTTC. Its protein is CASTTGTSGSYEQYF.

The J gene is TRBJ1-1, the V gene TRBV28, with D unclear. Germline-derived CDR1 and CDR2 are MDHEN and SYDVKM. Trimming shortened V by 4 bases and J by 0 bases, and 9 bases separated the two germline ends. The CDR3 is 14 amino acids. The CDR3 nucleotides read TGTGCCAGCAGTTCGGACGGGATGAACACTGAAGCTTTCTTT. Protein: CASSSDGMNTEAFF.

This chain uses TRBV6-5 with TRBJ1-1; D is uncertain. The CDR3 contains 12 residues. V dropped 2 bases and J dropped 1 base, with 2 bases sitting between them. The germline V gene has CDR1 MNHEY and CDR2 SVGAGI. The CDR3 DNA is TGTGCCAGCAGTTACAGGAACACTGAAGCTTTCTTT. It codes for CASSYRNTEAFF.

This sequence joins TRBV15 and TRBJ1-1; no firm D call. The V end was cut by 0 bases, the J end by 4 bases, with 12 bases between. The CDR3 extends over 15 amino acids. CDR1 LNHNV and CDR2 YYDKDF come from the germline V gene (reference sequence). The CDR3 sequence: CATSREAAMSTEAFF. Here the CDR3 DNA reads TGTGCCACCAGCAGAGAAGCAGCTATGAGCACTGAAGCTTTCTTT.

This clone was observed a few times. CDR3 protein: CAWKFRGRMNTEAFF. Written as DNA, the CDR3 is TGTGCCTGGAAGTTTCGCGGCAGGATGAACACTGAAGCTTTCTTT. The chain links TRBV30 to TRBJ1-1; D is unresolved. Germline assignment: CDR1 GTSNPN and CDR2 SVGIG (reference sequence). Trimming left V 4 bases short and J 0 bases short, with 15 bases between. This CDR3 region has 15 residues.

V usage is TRBV30 and J usage is TRBJ1-5, with no clear D. From germline, CDR1 is GTSNPN and CDR2 SVGIG (reference sequence). Trimming removed 2 bases from V and 7 bases from J, with 12 bases in between. This CDR3 spans 13 amino acids. This CDR3 is CAWSSTGIQPQHF. CDR3 coding DNA: TGTGCCTGGAGTTCTACGGGGATACAGCCCCAGCATTTT.

This clone turned up a few times. The chain is built from TRBV29-1 and TRBJ2-3; no reliable D call. Germline CDR1 SQVTM, CDR2 ANQGSEA. Trimming removed 1 base at V and 0 bases at J, with 5 bases between. The CDR3 loop spans 13 amino acids. CDR3: CSVEGVSTDTQYF. CDR3 nucleotides: TGCAGCGTTGAAGGGGTCAGCACAGATACGCAGTATTTT.

The chain carries TRBV4-1 and TRBJ2-1; 8 nucleotides match TRBD1. The CDR3 loop spans 17 amino acids. After removal of 0 bases from V and 4 bases from J, the junction contained 8 bases not matched to a gene. CDR1 is MGHRA and CDR2 is YSYEKL in the germline V gene. For the CDR3, the DNA is TGCGCCAGCAGCCAAGATCAGGGCAGGGGGCCGTACAATGAGCAGTTCTTC. As protein: CASSQDQGRGPYNEQFF.

This chain joins TRBV7-2 and TRBJ2-1, with TRBD2 matching 8 bases. After removal of 5 bases from V and 6 bases from J, the junction contained 15 bases not matched to a gene. CDR1 is SGHTA, CDR2 FQGNSA, per germline. CDR3 length: 17 amino acids. CDR3 protein: CASSPRTGTSGSNEQFF. Written as DNA, the CDR3 is TGTGCCAGCAGCCCGCGGACCGGGACTAGTGGGTCCAATGAGCAGTTCTTC.

CDR3 sequence (DNA): TGTGCCAGCAGTTACTCGAGGCAAAGGCCCAATGAGCAGTTCTTC. Its translation: CASSYSRQRPNEQFF. The V and J genes are TRBV6-5 and TRBJ2-1; the D is unclear. V gave up 0 bases and J gave up 6 bases, with 12 bases separating them. CDR1 is MNHEY and CDR2 is SVGAGI in the germline V gene. The CDR3 is 15 residues long.